A single sample gave rise to the 10 T cell receptor beta chains below, sequenced in a study of T cells in Graves' hyperthyroidism and ophthalmopathy. TCR beta CDR3 regions were amplified from RNA transcripts. HTBI primers were employed in a first-round RT-PCR of the TCR CDR3. TCRdb reprocessed the multiplex PCR reads with MiXCR, giving one entry per CDR3 protein. The table shows approximately 690,000 distinct CDR3 sequences, with roughly 15% occurring only once. Sequences were obtained from blood. All receptors come from a woman between 50 and 59 years old with Graves' ophthalmopathy.

This clonotype has more than one count but fewer than ten. With a much larger clone just one base away, this may be a read error. The chain links TRBV6-2 or TRBV6-3 to TRBJ2-7, with 7 bases aligning to TRBD1. Trimming took 5 bases from V and 3 from J; bases not matched to a gene: 4. The CDR3 has 13 residues. Germline assignment: CDR1 MNHEY and CDR2 SVGEGT. As DNA, the CDR3 is TGTGCCAGCAGTGAAGGGACAGACTACGAGCAGTACTTC. Translating gives CASSEGTDYEQYF.

The V and J genes are TRBV25-1 and TRBJ2-2, with TRBD2 matching 11 bases. From germline, CDR1 is MGHDK and CDR2 SYGVNS. J was trimmed by 0 bases and V by 1 base; bases with no gene match: 7. The CDR3 spans 19 residues. Here the CDR3 DNA reads TGTGCCAGCAGTGAATTTCTACTAGCGGGAGCCCCGAACACCGGGGAGCTGTTTTTT. This codes for CASSEFLLAGAPNTGELFF.

The chain uses TRBV15 and TRBJ2-5; possibly TRBD1 or TRBD2 for D (5 bases each). The germline V gene encodes CDR1 LNHNV and CDR2 YYDKDF (reference sequence). CDR3 length: 14 residues. V dropped 2 bases and J dropped 1 base, with 8 bases sitting between them. CDR3 sequence: CATSRRGLQETQYF. CDR3 in DNA: TGTGCCACCAGCAGACGGGGCCTCCAAGAGACCCAGTACTTC. Filled out from reference TRBV15 and TRBJ2-5, the complete variable domain reads DAMVIQNPRYQVTQFGKPVTLSCSQTLNHNVMYWYQQKSSQAPKLLFHYYDKDFNNEADTPDNFQSRRPNTSFCFLDIRSPGLGDTAMYLCATSRRGLQETQYFGPGTRLLVL.

This chain connects TRBV24-1 to TRBJ1-2, with D perhaps TRBD1 (6 bases). Germline V gene lookup returns CDR1 KGHDR and CDR2 SFDVKD. This CDR3 contains 14 residues. Trimming took 1 base from V and 7 from J, leaving 12 bases between them. CDR3 bases: TGTGCCACCAGTGATTTTAGCAGGGGAAGTGGCTACACCTTC. Its protein is CATSDFSRGSGYTF.

This clonotype was picked up a small number of times. The J gene is TRBJ1-1, the V gene TRBV4-2; D may be TRBD1 (5 bases). This CDR3 region has 16 residues. Trimming removed 1 base from V and 0 bases from J, with 12 bases in between. The V gene's germline CDR1 is LGHNA and CDR2 YNFKEQ. The CDR3 here is CASSQVNQGMNTEAFF. The DNA for the CDR3 is TGTGCCAGCAGCCAAGTTAATCAGGGAATGAACACTGAAGCTTTCTTT.

This clonotype was counted at least ten times. The V call is TRBV18, the J call TRBJ1-1; a possible D gene is TRBD1 (5 bases). There are 14 residues in the CDR3. CDR1 and CDR2 (germline): KGHSH, LQKENI. V lost 0 bases, J lost 8 bases, and 13 bases lay in between. CDR3 amino acids: CASSPPLGQWEAFF. CDR3 in DNA: TGTGCCAGCTCACCACCACTGGGGCAGTGGGAAGCTTTCTTT.

The chain carries TRBV25-1 and TRBJ1-4, with D unclear. V was pared by 7 bases and J by 8 bases, with 11 bases between. Germline-derived CDR1 and CDR2 are MGHDK and SYGVNS. CDR3 length equals 12 residues. CDR3 amino acids: CASNLGREKLFF. The CDR3 nucleotides read TGTGCCAGCAATCTGGGGAGGGAAAAACTGTTTTTT. The variable domain in full, with the rest retrieved from reference TRBV25-1 and TRBJ1-4, is EADIYQTPRYLVIGTGKKITLECSQTMGHDKMYWYQQDPGMELHLIHYSYGVNSTEKGDLSSESTVSRIRTEHFPLTLESARPSHTSQYLCASNLGREKLFFGSGTQLSVL.

In this sample, this clonotype turned up many times. This chain joins TRBV6-2 or TRBV6-3 and TRBJ2-2, with D maybe TRBD2 (5 bases). Germline V gives CDR1 MNHEY, CDR2 SVGEGT. This CDR3 contains 14 residues. Trimming took off 2 bases at V and 6 bases at J, with 10 bases between the two ends. CDR3 bases: TGTGCCAGCAGTTACGAGGGAAAGCCCGGGGAGCTGTTTTTT. It yields the protein CASSYEGKPGELFF.

This clonotype was counted between two and nine times. This rearrangement joins TRBV9 to TRBJ2-7, with D unclear. The CDR3 covers 15 residues. The germline gives CDR1 SGDLS, CDR2 YYNGEE. V lost 0 bases and J 3 bases, leaving 13 bases between the germline ends. The chain's CDR3 is CASSVGGGKGYEQYF. The CDR3, as DNA: TGTGCCAGCAGCGTAGGAGGCGGCAAGGGCTACGAGCAGTACTTC.

Concerning this clonotype: A much larger clone differs by one base, so this may be a read error. The chain carries TRBV6-1 and TRBJ1-5; no firm D call. The CDR3 contains 14 residues. CDR1 is MNHNS, CDR2 SASEGT, per germline. The CDR3 DNA sequence: TGTGCCATCAAGCCGGGGTATAGCAATCAGCCCCATCATTTT. It yields the protein CAIKPGYSNQPHHF.